These T cell receptor beta chains were read from a single sample in a study of neurological immune-mediated disorders. TCRdb passed the 5' RACE reads through MiXCR, listing each CDR3 protein once. The data hold tens of thousands of distinct CDR3 sequences, with 4.5% to 6% observed a single time. Material for sequencing was PBMCs. The source is a woman in her 70s with multiple sclerosis. Each CDR3 is given with its conserved first and last residue. A D gene is named only where the DNA matches it firmly. The size entry is marked missing in some rows and otherwise reads once, few, many or a size class.

V gene,D gene,clone size,J gene,CDR3 protein,CDR3 DNA
TRBV7-2,.,few,TRBJ1-1,CASSLRGARAANTEAFF,TGTGCCAGCAGCTTACGGGGGGCCAGGGCGGCGAACACTGAAGCTTTCTTT
TRBV7-2,.,few,TRBJ1-5,CASSLGQDSNQPQHF,TGTGCCAGCAGCTTAGGGCAGGACAGCAATCAGCCCCAGCATTTT
TRBV20-1,.,many,TRBJ2-5,CSARDFRRQETQYF,TGCAGTGCTAGAGATTTTAGGAGACAAGAGACCCAGTACTTC
TRBV9,.,many,TRBJ2-2,CASSVLGRATGELFF,TGTGCCAGCAGCGTACTCGGAAGGGCCACCGGGGAGCTGTTTTTT
TRBV5-5,.,many,TRBJ1-1,CASSPNRGSNLNTEAFF,TGTGCCAGCAGCCCTAATAGGGGGAGCAACTTGAACACTGAAGCTTTCTTT
TRBV6-5,.,few,TRBJ2-7,CASNKLQGRAYEQYF,TGTGCCAGCAACAAACTGCAGGGGAGGGCCTACGAGCAGTACTTC
TRBV29-1,.,many,TRBJ1-1,CSVARGDTEAFF,TGCAGCGTGGCGAGAGGGGACACTGAAGCTTTCTTT
TRBV2,TRBD2,many,TRBJ2-3,CASSEVSGRVITDTQYF,TGTGCCAGCAGTGAAGTTAGCGGGAGGGTTATTACAGATACGCAGTATTTT
TRBV20-1,TRBD2,many,TRBJ2-1,CSVASGTSYNEQFF,TGCAGTGTCGCTAGCGGGACATCCTACAATGAGCAGTTCTTC
TRBV12-3/TRBV12-4,TRBD1,few,TRBJ2-7,CASNRDRGRYEQYF,TGTGCCAGCAACCGGGACAGGGGGCGGTACGAGCAGTACTTC
TRBV7-8,.,many,TRBJ2-7,CASSLVGGSYEQYF,TGTGCCAGCAGCTTAGTTGGAGGGTCCTACGAGCAGTACTTC
TRBV4-1,.,.,TRBJ1-2,CASSPKKGSGYGYTF,TGCGCCAGCAGCCCAAAGAAGGGGTCAGGCTATGGCTACACCTTC